The clone carrying this T cell receptor beta chain has just a few counts. TCRdb reanalysed the 5' RACE reads using MiXCR and keeps one entry per CDR3 protein. Of around 52,000 distinct CDR3 sequences listed, around a tenth are singletons. This sample stems from a study of early T cells in non-severe SARS-CoV-2 infection. CDR3 size: 15 residues. V shed 0 bases and J shed 8 bases, with 14 bases lying between them. The germline CDR1 and CDR2 sequences are SGHRS and YFSETQ. This sequence joins TRBV5-1 and TRBJ1-4, with a possible D match to TRBD1 (5 bases). The source is an adult who was a healthcare worker with PCR-confirmed SARS-CoV-2 infection or an uninfected control (not recorded which). The source material was whole blood. This CDR3 reads CASSLVGAKGEKLFF. CDR3 nucleotide sequence: TGCGCCAGCAGCTTGGTAGGGGCAAAGGGCGAAAAACTGTTTTTT.